This TCR beta chain emerged from a study of Graves' ophthalmopathy and Graves' hyperthyroidism. Amplifying from RNA transcripts, the study obtained TCR beta CDR3 regions. HTBI primers were used in a first-round RT-PCR, which preceded a second-round multiplex PCR. Each CDR3 protein is one row after TCRdb ran MiXCR on the multiplex PCR reads. Seen here are around 1.1 million distinct CDR3 sequences, approximately 35% observed once, and the top ten hold approximately 10%. The CDR3 totals 12 residues. Trimming left V 6 bases short and J 6 bases short, with 8 bases between. CDR1 and CDR2 (germline): SGHAT, FQNNGV. Enrollment excluded any patients with other autoimmune diseases, uncontrolled infections, pregnancy or lactation.

Material for sequencing was peripheral blood or thyroid tissue (not recorded which). The J gene is TRBJ2-2, the V gene TRBV11-2, with D hard to call. This TCR was recovered from an adult man with Graves' hyperthyroidism. The CDR3, as DNA: TGTGCCAGCAGACCGGAGCCCGGGGAGCTGTTTTTT. This translates into CASRPEPGELFF.